The 25 T cell receptor beta chains below come from one sample, sequenced in a study of T cell changes during pregnancy in multiple sclerosis. TCRdb's copy holds only in-frame clones and misses some; the assay was immunoSEQ multiplex PCR. The table shows 70,000 to 95,000 clones, with 85% to 95% occurring only once. Sequences were derived from peripheral blood, sampled in the second trimester of pregnancy. All receptors derive from a female donor in good health, enrolled as a control in a pregnancy study.

The V and J genes are TRBV5-1 and TRBJ1-1; D gene unclear. The germline CDR1 and CDR2 sequences are SGHRS and YFSETQ. CDR3 length: 13 amino acids. V shed 4 bases and J shed 1 base, with 8 bases lying between them. CDR3 amino acids: CASSPTPNTEAFF. In DNA form, the CDR3 reads TGCGCCAGCAGCCCAACACCGAACACTGAAGCTTTCTTT.

V gene TRBV28 combines with J gene TRBJ1-2, with 7 bases lining up with TRBD1. CDR3 size: 13 residues. The germline V gene has CDR1 MDHEN and CDR2 SYDVKM. V trimming: 6 bases; J trimming: 8 bases; junction bases outside the gene matches: 9. For the CDR3, the DNA is TGTGCCAGCAGCCTTACAGGGGACGGAGGCTACACCTTC. Its protein product is CASSLTGDGGYTF.

The genes are TRBV7-2 and TRBJ1-2; maybe TRBD1 (5 bases). CDR3 length equals 14 residues. CDR1 SGHTA and CDR2 FQGNSA come from the germline V gene. The V and J ends lost 10 bases and 2 bases respectively, with 17 bases between them. DNA for the CDR3: TGTGCCACCCGCGGGGGTTCGGAGAACTATGGCTACACCTTC. Its translation is CATRGGSENYGYTF.

The chain combines TRBV5-4 with TRBJ2-1, with 9 bases that match TRBD2. This CDR3 has 16 residues. In germline, CDR1 is SGHNT, CDR2 YYREEE (reference sequence). The V gene end was trimmed by 4 bases and the J gene end by 6 bases; junction bases not matched to a gene: 11. CDR3 in DNA: TGTGCCAGCAGCCTAGCCTTGGCGGGGGGGCTCAATGAGCAGTTCTTC. Protein sequence: CASSLALAGGLNEQFF.

This rearrangement joins TRBV7-2 to TRBJ2-1; TRBD2 aligns across 9 bases. This CDR3 is 17 amino acids long. Losses at the gene ends were 1 base for V and 5 bases for J; bases not matched to a gene: 9. Germline V gene sequence: CDR1 SGHTA, CDR2 FQGNSA. The CDR3 DNA is TGTGCCAGCAGCTTAGATTCTCCAGCGGGGGGACACAATGAGCAGTTCTTC. This translates into CASSLDSPAGGHNEQFF.

This clone has just a few counts. The rearrangement links TRBV7-3 to TRBJ1-6; TRBD1 aligns across 7 bases. This CDR3 contains 15 residues. Per germline, CDR1 SGHTA and CDR2 FQGTGA. The junction had 6 bases not matched to a gene; V was cut back by 0 bases and J by 10 bases. The CDR3 spells CASSLTPQGRSPLHF. As DNA, the CDR3 is TGTGCCAGCAGCTTAACGCCACAGGGGCGCTCACCCCTCCACTTT.

CDR3 bases: TGTGCCAGCAGCTATACTAGCGGGGGTTCCAATGAGCAGTTCTTC. It yields the protein CASSYTSGGSNEQFF. The chain uses TRBV7-2 and TRBJ2-1, with 11 bases lining up with TRBD2. This CDR3 comprises 15 residues. V was clipped by 4 bases and J by 6 bases; unmatched bases: 5. CDR1 is SGHTA, CDR2 FQGNSA, per germline.

This chain uses TRBV7-2 with TRBJ2-1, with 9 bases aligning to TRBD2. V lost 5 bases, J lost 3 bases, and 5 bases stayed unmatched. Germline-derived CDR1 and CDR2 are SGHTA and FQGNSA. The CDR3 runs 15 residues. As DNA, the CDR3 is TGTGCCAGCAGCCCGGAGACTAGCGGCTACAATGAGCAGTTCTTC. The encoded protein is CASSPETSGYNEQFF. Full variable domain (rest looked up from reference TRBV7-2 and TRBJ2-1): GAGVSQSPSNKVTEKGKDVELRCDPISGHTALYWYRQSLGQGLEFLIYFQGNSAPDKSGLPSDRFSAERTGGSVSTLTIQRTQQEDSAVYLCASSPETSGYNEQFFGPGTRLTVL.

The CDR3 reads CASSLAGYGGAIMEYF. The CDR3 DNA reads TGTGCCAGCAGCTTGGCCGGGTACGGGGGGGCAATTATGGAGTACTTC. The gene calls are TRBV5-4 and TRBJ2-7; 8 nucleotides align to TRBD2. CDR1 and CDR2 from the germline V gene are SGHNT and YYREEE (reference sequence). The CDR3 covers 16 residues. Trimming removed 0 bases from V and 11 bases from J; junction bases left unmatched: 16.

The V gene is TRBV30, the J gene TRBJ1-3; 7 bases line up with TRBD1. The CDR3 length is 14 residues. Germline lookup yields CDR1 GTSNPN and CDR2 SVGIG (reference sequence). With 2 bases clipped from V and 1 base from J, the junction kept 2 bases outside the gene matches. This chain's CDR3 is CAWSQTGSGNTIYF. CDR3 coding DNA: TGTGCCTGGAGTCAGACAGGGTCTGGAAACACCATATATTTT.

The chain uses TRBV19 and TRBJ1-2, with D hard to call. V lost 3 bases and J lost 8, with 16 bases in between. The CDR3 loop spans 14 amino acids. The germline CDR1 and CDR2 sequences are LNHDA and SQIVND (reference sequence). This chain's CDR3 is CASSILGFSGGYTF. As DNA, the CDR3 is TGTGCCAGTAGTATCTTGGGCTTCTCCGGCGGCTACACCTTC.

This clone appeared a single time. This chain joins TRBV19 and TRBJ1-1, with D perhaps matching TRBD1 (6 bases). Germline CDR1 reads LNHDA; CDR2 reads SQIVND (reference sequence). The CDR3 is made up of 18 amino acids. Trimming removed 2 bases from V and 1 base from J, with 20 bases in between. CDR3 DNA: TGTGCCAGTAGTATAAGAAATAAGGGGCAGGGGCGGAACACTGAAGCTTTCTTT. It encodes CASSIRNKGQGRNTEAFF.

This chain joins TRBV21-1 and TRBJ2-5; the D call in the table, TRBD2, was not verified against the DNA. TRBV21-1 is marked as a pseudogene. The CDR3 runs 15 residues. CDR3 nucleotides: TGTGCCAGCAGCAAAGCGCTCGGGGGCCAAGAGACCCAGTACTTC. Its translation is CASSKALGGQETQYF.

This chain links TRBV7-9 with TRBJ2-3, with 9 bases that match TRBD2. Per the germline V gene, CDR1 is SEHNR and CDR2 is FQNEAQ (reference sequence). With V trimmed by 1 base and J by 2 bases, 10 bases remained unmatched. This CDR3 has 18 residues. CDR3 in amino acids: CASSLVTTSGSHTDTQYF. CDR3 in DNA: TGTGCCAGCAGCTTAGTTACGACTAGCGGTTCCCACACAGATACGCAGTATTTT. Full variable domain (rest looked up from reference TRBV7-9 and TRBJ2-3): DTGVSQNPRHKITKRGQNVTFRCDPISEHNRLYWYRQTLGQGPEFLTYFQNEAQLEKSRLLSDRFSAERPKGSFSTLEIQRTEQGDSAMYLCASSLVTTSGSHTDTQYFGPGTRLTVL.

The rearrangement joins TRBV5-1 to TRBJ2-3, with 10 bases lining up with TRBD2. The V and J ends lost 4 bases and 2 bases, in that order; junction bases with no gene match: 7. Looked up from germline, CDR1 is SGHRS and CDR2 is YFSETQ. This CDR3 is 16 amino acids long. CDR3 region: CASSVMTSGHTDTQYF. The CDR3 DNA follows: TGCGCCAGCAGCGTCATGACTAGCGGGCACACAGATACGCAGTATTTT. The full variable domain, rest sourced from reference TRBV5-1 and TRBJ2-3, is KAGVTQTPRYLIKTRGQQVTLSCSPISGHRSVSWYQQTPGQGLQFLFEYFSETQRNKGNFPGRFSGRQFSNSRSEMNVSTLELGDSALYLCASSVMTSGHTDTQYFGPGTRLTVL.

The gene calls are TRBV5-4 and TRBJ1-1; TRBD1 is a possible D gene (5 bases). The germline V gene has CDR1 SGHNT and CDR2 YYREEE (reference sequence). The CDR3 has 15 residues. Trimming stripped 4 bases from V and 3 bases from J, with 16 bases between. For the CDR3, the DNA is TGTGCCAGCAGCCCCCGTGGGGGGTCATACACTGAAGCTTTCTTT. It yields the protein CASSPRGGSYTEAFF.

A word on this clone: One junction end disagrees with the germline gene, perhaps due to a read error. This chain uses TRBV7-7 with TRBJ2-2; 7 bases fit TRBD1. This CDR3 is built from 16 residues. CDR1 SSHAT and CDR2 FNYEAQ come from the germline V gene (reference sequence). CDR3 DNA sequence: TGTGCTAGCAGCCCTCGTGGATCAGGGGGCACCGGGGAGCTGTTTTTT. The encoded protein is CASSPRGSGGTGELFF. The variable domain in full, with the rest retrieved from reference TRBV7-7 and TRBJ2-2, is GAGVSQSPRYKVTKRGQDVTLRCDPISSHATLYWYQQALGQGPEFLTYFNYEAQPDKSGLPSDRFSAERPEGSISTLTIQRTEQRDSAMYRCASSPRGSGGTGELFFGEGSRLTVL.

V gene TRBV18 combines with J gene TRBJ2-3; D remains ambiguous. V was cut by 3 bases and J by 1 base, with 14 bases left in between. Germline V gives CDR1 KGHSH, CDR2 LQKENI. The CDR3 spans 16 residues. In DNA, the CDR3 is TGTGCCAGCTCACCGTCGACTGGTTTGGGCACAGATACGCAGTATTTT. Its protein product is CASSPSTGLGTDTQYF.

This clone has only one observation. The chain is built from TRBV21-1 and TRBJ1-1; the DNA was not compared with TRBD1, the D call given in the table. TRBV21-1 is described as a pseudogene. The CDR3 runs 16 residues. The CDR3 is CASSNRGVTGGTEAFF. CDR3 bases: TGTGCCAGCAGCAATCGAGGCGTCACAGGGGGGACTGAAGCTTTCTTT.

This clone was observed once. J is TRBJ2-1 and V is TRBV7-3, with 8 nucleotides matching TRBD1. There are 13 residues in the CDR3. The germline CDR1 and CDR2 sequences are SGHTA and FQGTGA. V was clipped by 5 bases and J by 9 bases; unmatched bases: 6. CDR3 nucleotides: TGTGCCAGCAGCCAGCAGGGGGCGGGTGAGCAGTTCTTC. Translating gives CASSQQGAGEQFF.

The genes are TRBV5-4 and TRBJ2-1; TRBD2 agrees at 13 bases. Germline CDR1 reads SGHNT; CDR2 reads YYREEE (reference sequence). This CDR3 contains 16 residues. V shed 4 bases and J 9 bases; nucleotides not matched to a gene: 10. The CDR3: CASSRDQGLAGSEQFF. The CDR3 DNA follows: TGTGCCAGCAGCCGGGACCAGGGACTAGCGGGGAGTGAGCAGTTCTTC.

The CDR3 protein is CASSQDGRGSMDQPQHF. The CDR3 DNA sequence: TGCGCCAGCAGCCAAGATGGTAGGGGATCAATGGATCAGCCCCAGCATTTT. The chain carries TRBV4-1 and TRBJ1-5; possible D gene TRBD1, 5 bases. Looked up from germline, CDR1 is MGHRA and CDR2 is YSYEKL. This CDR3 region has 17 residues. V was pared by 0 bases and J by 5 bases, with 17 bases between.

The chain is built from TRBV11-3 and TRBJ2-7; 7 bases are shared with TRBD1. Trimming took 4 bases from V and 4 from J; bases not matched to a gene: 7. Germline assignment: CDR1 SGHNT and CDR2 YENEEA. The CDR3 is 14 residues long. The CDR3 spells CASSSTGVRYEQYF. The CDR3 region has the DNA TGTGCCAGCAGCTCAACAGGGGTTCGGTACGAGCAGTACTTC.

CDR3 protein: CASSVAGTTSPYNEQFF. The CDR3, as DNA: TGTGCCAGCAGCGTCGCCGGGACAACCTCGCCTTACAATGAGCAGTTCTTC. V usage is TRBV9 and J usage is TRBJ2-1; weak D call: TRBD1 (6 bases). Germline CDR1 is SGDLS and CDR2 is YYNGEE. V was trimmed by 2 bases and J by 4 bases, leaving 19 bases between them. This CDR3 contains 17 residues. Full variable domain (missing parts from reference TRBV9 and TRBJ2-1): DSGVTQTPKHLITATGQRVTLRCSPRSGDLSVYWYQQSLDQGLQFLIQYYNGEERAKGNILERFSAQQFPDLHSELNLSSLELGDSALYFCASSVAGTTSPYNEQFFGPGTRLTVL.

The V call is TRBV27, the J call TRBJ1-6; 7 bases match TRBD1. Germline values: CDR1 MNHEY, CDR2 SMNVEV (reference sequence). The CDR3 length is 15 residues. V was pared by 6 bases and J by 5 bases, with 7 bases of the junction left unmatched. The CDR3 is CASSGTAFNNSPLHF. The CDR3 DNA sequence: TGTGCCAGCAGCGGGACAGCTTTCAATAATTCACCCCTCCACTTT.